The rows below give T cell receptor beta chains drawn from one sample of a study of cytomegalovirus exposure and HLA in healthy donors. Method: immunoSEQ multiplex PCR; TCRdb's copy keeps in-frame clones and lacks some. The profile covers 150,000 to 200,000 clones, with approximately 81% appearing a single time and around a sixth taken by the ten largest. Sequenced sample: PBMCs. Receptors originate from a man in his late teens or twenties in good health and CMV-seropositive. Each CDR3 is given with its conserved first and last residue. The order of the fields is V gene, J gene, CDR3 protein.

TRBV7-2,TRBJ1-6,CASSRQGDPNSPLHF
TRBV4-1,TRBJ1-1,CASSPLQGTMNTEAFF
TRBV27,TRBJ2-2,CASSLTGLNTGELFF
TRBV27,TRBJ2-1,CASRPYQGNEQFF
TRBV6-5,TRBJ1-1,CASSYRGKTEAFF
TRBV23-1,TRBJ2-5,CASSTGTGGSETQYF
TRBV14,TRBJ1-5,CASSRPAKTGVNQPQHF
TRBV28,TRBJ2-7,CASSLRDYYEQYF
TRBV6-1,TRBJ1-2,CASVGQGLYYGYTF
TRBV6-5,TRBJ2-1,CASSFDSGSGNEQFF
TRBV5-6,TRBJ2-1,CASSLGDYLIYNEQFF
TRBV27,TRBJ2-1,CASSSGQIYNEQFF
TRBV9,TRBJ1-1,CASTSSPGTVNTEAFF
TRBV2,TRBJ1-2,CASSEGGRGTGYTF
TRBV11-2,TRBJ1-6,CASSFAPGKGVESPLHF
TRBV13,TRBJ2-7,CASSRGTSYEQYF
TRBV5-1,TRBJ1-4,CASSAGADNEKLFF
TRBV19,TRBJ2-1,CASLGSARGMGEQFF
TRBV5-1,TRBJ2-7,CASSFGGSSSYEQYF
TRBV6-6,TRBJ1-4,CATTGGATNEKLFF
TRBV11-2,TRBJ2-1,CASSPFSENEQFF
TRBV5-1,TRBJ1-1,CASSSPEEGDKAFF
TRBV7-8,TRBJ2-7,CASSLELAGYEQYF
TRBV2,TRBJ1-5,CASSPGGFQPQHF
TRBV2,TRBJ2-7,CASSEPKGTSASYEQYF
TRBV23-1,TRBJ2-7,CASSPTGDEQYF
TRBV19,TRBJ2-3,CASSPRDRVTSTDTQYF
TRBV6-1,TRBJ1-6,CATLGQFLPGPPLHF